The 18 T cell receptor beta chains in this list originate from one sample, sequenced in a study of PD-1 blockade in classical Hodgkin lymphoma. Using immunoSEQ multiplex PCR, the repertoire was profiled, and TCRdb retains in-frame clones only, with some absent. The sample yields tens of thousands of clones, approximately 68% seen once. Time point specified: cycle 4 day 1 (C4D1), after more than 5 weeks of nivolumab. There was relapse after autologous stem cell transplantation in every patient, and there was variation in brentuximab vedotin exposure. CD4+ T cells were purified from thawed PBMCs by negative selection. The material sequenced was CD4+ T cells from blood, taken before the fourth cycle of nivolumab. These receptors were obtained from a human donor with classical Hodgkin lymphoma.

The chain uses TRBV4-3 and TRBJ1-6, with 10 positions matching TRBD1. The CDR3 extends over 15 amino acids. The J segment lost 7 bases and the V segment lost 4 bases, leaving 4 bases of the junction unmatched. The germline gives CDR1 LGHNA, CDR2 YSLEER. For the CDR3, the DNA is TGCGCCAGCAGCCCTCGGACAGGGGGAAATTCACCCCTCCACTTT. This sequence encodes CASSPRTGGNSPLHF.

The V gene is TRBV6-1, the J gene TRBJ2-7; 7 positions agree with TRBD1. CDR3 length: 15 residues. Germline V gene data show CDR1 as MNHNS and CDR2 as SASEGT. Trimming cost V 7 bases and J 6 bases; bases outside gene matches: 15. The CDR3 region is CASKRQGQESSEQYF. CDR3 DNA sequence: TGTGCCAGCAAGAGACAGGGTCAAGAGTCGTCCGAGCAGTACTTC.

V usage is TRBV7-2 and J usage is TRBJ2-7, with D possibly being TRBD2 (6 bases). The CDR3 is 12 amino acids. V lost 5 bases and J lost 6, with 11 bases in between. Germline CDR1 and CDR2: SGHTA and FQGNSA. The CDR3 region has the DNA TGTGCCAGCAGCATTTGGAGGGGCGAGCAGTACTTC. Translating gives CASSIWRGEQYF.

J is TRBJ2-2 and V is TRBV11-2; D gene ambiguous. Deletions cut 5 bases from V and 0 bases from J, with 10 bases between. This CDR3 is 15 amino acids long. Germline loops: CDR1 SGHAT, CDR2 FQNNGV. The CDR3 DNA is TGTGCCAGCAGCCCTGTAAACGCGAACACCGGGGAGCTGTTTTTT. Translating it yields CASSPVNANTGELFF.

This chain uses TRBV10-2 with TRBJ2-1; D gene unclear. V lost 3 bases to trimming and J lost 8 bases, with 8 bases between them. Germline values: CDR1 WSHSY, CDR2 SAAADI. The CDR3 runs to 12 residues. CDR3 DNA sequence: TGCGCCAGCAGTGATCTGGATTATGAGCAGTTCTTC. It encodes CASSDLDYEQFF.

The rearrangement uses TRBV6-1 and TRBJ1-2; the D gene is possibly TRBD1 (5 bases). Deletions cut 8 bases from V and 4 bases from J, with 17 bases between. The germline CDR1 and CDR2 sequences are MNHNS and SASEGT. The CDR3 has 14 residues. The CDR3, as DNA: TGTGCCAGCTCCGAATCCCAGGGATCCTATGGCTACACCTTC. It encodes CASSESQGSYGYTF.

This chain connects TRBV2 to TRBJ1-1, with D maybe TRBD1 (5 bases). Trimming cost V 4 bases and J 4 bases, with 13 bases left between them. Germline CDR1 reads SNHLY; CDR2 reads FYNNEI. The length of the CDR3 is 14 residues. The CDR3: CASSAEGLGTEAFF. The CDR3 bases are TGTGCCAGCAGTGCGGAGGGGCTTGGCACTGAAGCTTTCTTT.

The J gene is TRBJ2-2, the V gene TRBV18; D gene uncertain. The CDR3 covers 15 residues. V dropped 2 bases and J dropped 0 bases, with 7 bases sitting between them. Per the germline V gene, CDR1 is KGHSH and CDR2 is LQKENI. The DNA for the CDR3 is TGTGCCAGCTCACCAGTAACGGCGAACACCGGGGAGCTGTTTTTT. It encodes CASSPVTANTGELFF.

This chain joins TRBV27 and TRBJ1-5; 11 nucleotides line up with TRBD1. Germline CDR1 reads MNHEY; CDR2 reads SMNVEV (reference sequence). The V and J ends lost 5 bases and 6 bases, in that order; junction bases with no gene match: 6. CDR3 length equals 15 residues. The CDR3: CASSHGTGGSQPQHF. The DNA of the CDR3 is TGTGCCAGCAGTCACGGGACAGGGGGAAGTCAGCCCCAGCATTTT.

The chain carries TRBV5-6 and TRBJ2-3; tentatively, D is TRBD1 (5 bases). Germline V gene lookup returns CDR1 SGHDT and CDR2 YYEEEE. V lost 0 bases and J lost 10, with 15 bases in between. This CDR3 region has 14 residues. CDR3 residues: CASSLAGFPGPQYF. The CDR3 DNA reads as TGTGCCAGCAGCTTGGCTGGCTTTCCAGGGCCGCAGTATTTT.

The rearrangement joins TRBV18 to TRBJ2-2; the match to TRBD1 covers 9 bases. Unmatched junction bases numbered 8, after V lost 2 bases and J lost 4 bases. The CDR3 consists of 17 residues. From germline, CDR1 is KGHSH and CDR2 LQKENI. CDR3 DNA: TGTGCCAGCTCACCAGTTGGGACAGGGCTTGGCACCGGGGAGCTGTTTTTT. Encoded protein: CASSPVGTGLGTGELFF.

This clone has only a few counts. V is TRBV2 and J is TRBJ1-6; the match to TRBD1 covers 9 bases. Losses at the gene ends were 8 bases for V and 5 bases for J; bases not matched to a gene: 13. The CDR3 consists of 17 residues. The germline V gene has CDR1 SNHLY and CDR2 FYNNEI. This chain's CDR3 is CASAAEQGAQHNSPLHF. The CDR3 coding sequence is TGTGCCAGCGCTGCTGAACAGGGGGCGCAACATAATTCACCCCTCCACTTT.

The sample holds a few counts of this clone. In nucleotides, the CDR3 is TGCAGCGTTGTAGGGTATTTGAATACCGGGGAGCTGTTTTTT. Amino acids: CSVVGYLNTGELFF. The chain combines TRBV29-1 with TRBJ2-2; D gene uncertain. V was pared by 4 bases and J by 5 bases, with 14 bases between. Germline V gene data show CDR1 as SQVTM and CDR2 as ANQGSEA. The CDR3 runs to 14 residues.

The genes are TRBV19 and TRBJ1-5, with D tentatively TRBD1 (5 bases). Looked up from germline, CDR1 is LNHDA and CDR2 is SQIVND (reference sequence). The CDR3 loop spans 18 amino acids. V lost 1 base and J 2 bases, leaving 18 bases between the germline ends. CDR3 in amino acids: CASSIGTGAGFGNQPQHF. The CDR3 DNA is TGTGCCAGTAGTATAGGGACCGGGGCAGGGTTCGGCAATCAGCCCCAGCATTTT.

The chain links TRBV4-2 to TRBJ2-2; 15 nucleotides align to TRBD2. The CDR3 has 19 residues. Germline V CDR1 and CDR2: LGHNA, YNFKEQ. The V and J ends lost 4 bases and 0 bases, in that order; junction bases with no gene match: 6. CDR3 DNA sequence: TGTGCCAGCAGCCCCGGACTAGCGGGGGGGTACGCGAACACCGGGGAGCTGTTTTTT. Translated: CASSPGLAGGYANTGELFF.

This chain's CDR3 is CASSSHILEQYF. The CDR3 region has the DNA TGTGCCAGCAGTTCCCATATCTTGGAGCAGTACTTC. This chain links TRBV11-2 with TRBJ2-7, with D hard to call. The V and J ends lost 6 bases and 7 bases respectively, with 13 bases between them. The CDR3 is 12 amino acids. CDR1 SGHAT and CDR2 FQNNGV come from the germline V gene.

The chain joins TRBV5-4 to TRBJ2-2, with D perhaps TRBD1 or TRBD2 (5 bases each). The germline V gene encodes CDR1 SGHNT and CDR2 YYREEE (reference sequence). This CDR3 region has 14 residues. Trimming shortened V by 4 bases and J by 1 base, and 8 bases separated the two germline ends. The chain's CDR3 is CASSPGRNTGELFF. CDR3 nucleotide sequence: TGTGCCAGCAGCCCAGGGAGGAACACCGGGGAGCTGTTTTTT. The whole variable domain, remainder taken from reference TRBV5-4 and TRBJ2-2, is ETGVTQSPTHLIKTRGQQVTLRCSSQSGHNTVSWYQQALGQGPQFIFQYYREEENGRGNFPPRFSGLQFPNYSSELNVNALELDDSALYLCASSPGRNTGELFFGEGSRLTVL.

The CDR3 region is CASSRDRADTQYF. The DNA of the CDR3 is TGTGCCAGCAGCCGAGACAGGGCAGATACGCAGTATTTT. The chain combines TRBV5-5 with TRBJ2-3; 7 bases fit TRBD1. The CDR3 extends over 13 amino acids. Germline-derived CDR1 and CDR2 are SGHKS and YYEKEE (reference sequence). J gave up 4 bases and V 4 bases, and 3 bases lay outside the gene matches.